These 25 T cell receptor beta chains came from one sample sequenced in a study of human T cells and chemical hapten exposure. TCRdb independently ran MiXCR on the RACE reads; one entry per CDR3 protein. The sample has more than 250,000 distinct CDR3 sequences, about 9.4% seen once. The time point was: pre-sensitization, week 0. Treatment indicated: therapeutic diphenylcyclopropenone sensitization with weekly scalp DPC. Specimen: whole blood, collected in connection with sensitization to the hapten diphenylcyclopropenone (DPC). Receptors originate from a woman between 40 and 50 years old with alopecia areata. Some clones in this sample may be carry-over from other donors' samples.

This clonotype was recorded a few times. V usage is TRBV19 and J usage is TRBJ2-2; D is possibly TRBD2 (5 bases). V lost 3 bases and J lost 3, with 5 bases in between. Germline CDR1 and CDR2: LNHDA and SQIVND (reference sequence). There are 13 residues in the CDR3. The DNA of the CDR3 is TGTGCCAGTAGTATGGACTACACCGGGGAGCTGTTTTTT. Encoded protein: CASSMDYTGELFF. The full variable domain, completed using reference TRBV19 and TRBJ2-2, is DGGITQSPKYLFRKEGQNVTLSCEQNLNHDAMYWYRQDPGQGLRLIYYSQIVNDFQKGDIAEGYSVSREKKESFPLTVTSAQKNPTAFYLCASSMDYTGELFFGEGSRLTVL.

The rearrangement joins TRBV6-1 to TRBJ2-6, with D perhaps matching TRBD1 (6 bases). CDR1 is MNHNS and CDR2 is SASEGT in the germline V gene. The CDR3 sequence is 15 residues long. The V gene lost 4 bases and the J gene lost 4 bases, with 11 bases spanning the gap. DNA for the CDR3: TGTGCCAGCAGTGCACCGGGACAAGGGGCCAACGTCCTGACTTTC. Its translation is CASSAPGQGANVLTF.

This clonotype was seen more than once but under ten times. In nucleotides, the CDR3 is TGTGCCAGCCCCGGGGGGCCGAGCACAGATACGCAGTATTTT. The encoded protein is CASPGGPSTDTQYF. J is TRBJ2-3 and V is TRBV6-4, with TRBD2 as a possible D gene (7 bases). The CDR3 loop spans 14 amino acids. Germline CDR1 is MRHNA and CDR2 is SNTAGT. V was pared by 8 bases and J by 0 bases, with 12 bases between.

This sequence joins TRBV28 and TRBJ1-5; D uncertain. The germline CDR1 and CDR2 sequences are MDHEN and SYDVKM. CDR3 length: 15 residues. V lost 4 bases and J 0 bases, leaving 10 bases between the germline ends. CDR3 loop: CASSSATASNQPQHF. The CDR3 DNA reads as TGTGCCAGCAGTTCCGCAACCGCTAGCAATCAGCCCCAGCATTTT.

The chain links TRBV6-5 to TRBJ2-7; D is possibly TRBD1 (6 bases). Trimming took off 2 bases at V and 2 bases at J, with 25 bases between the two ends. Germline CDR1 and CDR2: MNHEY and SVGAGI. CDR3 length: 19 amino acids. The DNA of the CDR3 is TGTGCCAGCAGTTACCCGCCCGTAATAACAGGGATAGCCCCCTACGAGCAGTACTTC. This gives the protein CASSYPPVITGIAPYEQYF.

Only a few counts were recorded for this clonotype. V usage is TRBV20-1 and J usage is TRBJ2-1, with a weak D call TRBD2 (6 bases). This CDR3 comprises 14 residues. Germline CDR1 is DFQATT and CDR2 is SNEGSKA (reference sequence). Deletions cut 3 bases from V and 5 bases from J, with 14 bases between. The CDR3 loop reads CSARDSGGHNEQFF. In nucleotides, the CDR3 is TGCAGTGCTAGGGATTCCGGGGGTCACAATGAGCAGTTCTTC.

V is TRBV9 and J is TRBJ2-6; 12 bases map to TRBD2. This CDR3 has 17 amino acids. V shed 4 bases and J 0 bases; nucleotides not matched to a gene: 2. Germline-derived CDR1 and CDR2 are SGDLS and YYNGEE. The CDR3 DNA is TGTGCCAGCAGCCGGACTAGCGGGACCTCTGGGGCCAACGTCCTGACTTTC. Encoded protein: CASSRTSGTSGANVLTF.

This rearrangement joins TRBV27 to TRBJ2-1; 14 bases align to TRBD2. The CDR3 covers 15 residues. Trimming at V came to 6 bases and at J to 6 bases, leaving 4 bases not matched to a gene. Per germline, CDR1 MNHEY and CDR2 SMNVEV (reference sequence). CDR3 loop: CASSQTSGRANEQFF. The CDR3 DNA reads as TGTGCCAGCAGCCAGACTAGCGGGAGGGCCAATGAGCAGTTCTTC.

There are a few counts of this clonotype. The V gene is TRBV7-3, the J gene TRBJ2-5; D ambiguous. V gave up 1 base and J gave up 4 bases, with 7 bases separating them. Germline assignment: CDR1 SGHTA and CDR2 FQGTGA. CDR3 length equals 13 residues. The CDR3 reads CASSLNARETQYF. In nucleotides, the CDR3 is TGTGCCAGCAGCTTAAACGCTAGAGAGACCCAGTACTTC.

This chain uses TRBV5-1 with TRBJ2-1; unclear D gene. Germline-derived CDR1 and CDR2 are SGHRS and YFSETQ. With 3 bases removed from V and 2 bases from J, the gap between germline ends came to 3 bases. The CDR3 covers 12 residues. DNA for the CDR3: TGCGCCAGCAGCTCGCCCTACAATGAGCAGTTCTTC. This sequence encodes CASSSPYNEQFF.

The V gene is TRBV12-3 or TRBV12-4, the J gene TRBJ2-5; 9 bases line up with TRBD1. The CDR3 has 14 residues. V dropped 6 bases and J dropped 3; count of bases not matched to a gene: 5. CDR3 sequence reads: CASRSGTGKETQYF. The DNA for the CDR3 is TGTGCCAGCAGGTCCGGGACAGGGAAAGAGACCCAGTACTTC.

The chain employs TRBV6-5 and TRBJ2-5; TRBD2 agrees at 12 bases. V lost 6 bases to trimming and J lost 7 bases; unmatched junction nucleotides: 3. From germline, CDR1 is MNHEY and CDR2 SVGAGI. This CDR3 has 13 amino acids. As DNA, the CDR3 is TGTGCCAGCAGCCAACTAGCGGGAGGGACCCAGTACTTC. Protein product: CASSQLAGGTQYF.

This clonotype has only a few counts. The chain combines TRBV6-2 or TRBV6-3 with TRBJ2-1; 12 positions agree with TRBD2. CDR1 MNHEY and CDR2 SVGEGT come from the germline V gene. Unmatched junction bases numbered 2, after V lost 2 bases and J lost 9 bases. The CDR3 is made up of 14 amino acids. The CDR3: CASSYLGLAGEQFF. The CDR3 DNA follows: TGTGCCAGCAGTTACCTGGGACTAGCGGGTGAGCAGTTCTTC.

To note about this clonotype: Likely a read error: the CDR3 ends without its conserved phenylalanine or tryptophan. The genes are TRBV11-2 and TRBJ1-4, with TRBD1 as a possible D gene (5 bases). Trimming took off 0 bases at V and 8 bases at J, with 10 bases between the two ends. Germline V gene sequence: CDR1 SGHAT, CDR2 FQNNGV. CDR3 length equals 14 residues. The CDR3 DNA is TGTGCCAGCAGCTTAGATGGGGCCGGGGAAAAACTGTTTATT. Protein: CASSLDGAGEKLFI.

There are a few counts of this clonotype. For the CDR3, the DNA is TGTGCCAGCAGTTCCGGTTTCGGGACTATGAACACTGAAGCTTTCTTT. Its translation: CASSSGFGTMNTEAFF. The V call is TRBV27, the J call TRBJ1-1, with D possibly matching TRBD1 (5 bases). The germline CDR1 and CDR2 sequences are MNHEY and SMNVEV (reference sequence). CDR3 length: 16 residues. Trimming removed 4 bases from V and 0 bases from J, with 15 bases in between.

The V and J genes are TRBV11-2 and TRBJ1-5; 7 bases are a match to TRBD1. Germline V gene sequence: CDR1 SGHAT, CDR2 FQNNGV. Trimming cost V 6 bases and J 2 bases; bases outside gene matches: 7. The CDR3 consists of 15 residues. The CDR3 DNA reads TGTGCCAGCAGTGGACAGGTGGGCGGCAATCAGCCCCAGCATTTT. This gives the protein CASSGQVGGNQPQHF.

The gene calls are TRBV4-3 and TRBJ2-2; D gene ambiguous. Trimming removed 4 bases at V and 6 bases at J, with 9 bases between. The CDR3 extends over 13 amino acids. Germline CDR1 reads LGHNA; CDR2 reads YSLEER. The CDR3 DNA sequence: TGCGCCAGCAGCCTGACCGCGGCCGGGGAGCTGTTTTTT. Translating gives CASSLTAAGELFF.

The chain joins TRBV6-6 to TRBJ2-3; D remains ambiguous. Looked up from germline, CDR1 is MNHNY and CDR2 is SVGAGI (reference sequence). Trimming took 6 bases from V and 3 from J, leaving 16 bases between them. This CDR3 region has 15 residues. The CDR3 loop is CASSLLALPTDTQYF. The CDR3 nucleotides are TGTGCCAGCAGCCTACTGGCTTTACCTACAGATACGCAGTATTTT.

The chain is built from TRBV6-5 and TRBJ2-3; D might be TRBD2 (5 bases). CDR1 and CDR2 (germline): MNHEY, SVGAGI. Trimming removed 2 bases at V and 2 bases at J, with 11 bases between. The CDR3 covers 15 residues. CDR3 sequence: CASSYTSRATDTQYF. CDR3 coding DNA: TGTGCCAGCAGTTACACTAGTCGGGCCACAGATACGCAGTATTTT.

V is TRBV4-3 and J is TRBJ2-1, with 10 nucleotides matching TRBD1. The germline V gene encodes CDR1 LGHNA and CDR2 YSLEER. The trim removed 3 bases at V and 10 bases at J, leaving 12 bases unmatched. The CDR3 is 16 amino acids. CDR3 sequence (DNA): TGCGCCAGCAGCCAGTACCGGGACAGGGGAGTCTGGGAGCAGTTCTTC. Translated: CASSQYRDRGVWEQFF.

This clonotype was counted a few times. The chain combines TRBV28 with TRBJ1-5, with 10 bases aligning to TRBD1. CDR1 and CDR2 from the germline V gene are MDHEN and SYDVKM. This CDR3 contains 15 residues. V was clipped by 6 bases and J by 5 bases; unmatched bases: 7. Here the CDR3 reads CASSRTGGRDQPQHF. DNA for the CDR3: TGTGCCAGCAGCAGGACAGGGGGAAGGGATCAGCCCCAGCATTTT.

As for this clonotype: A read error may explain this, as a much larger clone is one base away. The CDR3 spells CASSFSGGKLYNEQFF. CDR3 sequence (DNA): TGTGCCAGCAGTTTTTCTGGCGGGAAACTCTACAATGAGCAGTTCTTC. This rearrangement joins TRBV6-5 to TRBJ2-1, with a tentative D call TRBD2 (6 bases). CDR1 and CDR2 from the germline V gene are MNHEY and SVGAGI. V lost 4 bases, J lost 3 bases, and 16 bases lay in between. CDR3 length: 16 residues.

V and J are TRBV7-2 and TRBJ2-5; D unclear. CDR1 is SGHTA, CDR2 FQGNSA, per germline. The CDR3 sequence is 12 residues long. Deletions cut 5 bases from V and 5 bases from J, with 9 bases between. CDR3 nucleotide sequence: TGTGCCAGCAGCGGGCCCCCGGAGACCCAGTACTTC. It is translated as CASSGPPETQYF.

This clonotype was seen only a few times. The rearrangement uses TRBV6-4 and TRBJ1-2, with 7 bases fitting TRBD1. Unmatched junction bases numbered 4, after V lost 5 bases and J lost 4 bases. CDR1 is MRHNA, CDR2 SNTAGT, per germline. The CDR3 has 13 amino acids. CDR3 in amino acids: CASSRGQSYGYTF. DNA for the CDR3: TGTGCCAGCAGTCGGGGACAGTCCTATGGCTACACCTTC.

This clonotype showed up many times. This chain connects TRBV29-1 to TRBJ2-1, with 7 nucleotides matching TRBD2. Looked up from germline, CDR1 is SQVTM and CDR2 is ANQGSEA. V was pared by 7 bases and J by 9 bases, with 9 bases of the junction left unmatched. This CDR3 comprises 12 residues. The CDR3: CSGTTSRVEQFF. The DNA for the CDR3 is TGCAGCGGTACGACTAGCCGCGTTGAGCAGTTCTTC.